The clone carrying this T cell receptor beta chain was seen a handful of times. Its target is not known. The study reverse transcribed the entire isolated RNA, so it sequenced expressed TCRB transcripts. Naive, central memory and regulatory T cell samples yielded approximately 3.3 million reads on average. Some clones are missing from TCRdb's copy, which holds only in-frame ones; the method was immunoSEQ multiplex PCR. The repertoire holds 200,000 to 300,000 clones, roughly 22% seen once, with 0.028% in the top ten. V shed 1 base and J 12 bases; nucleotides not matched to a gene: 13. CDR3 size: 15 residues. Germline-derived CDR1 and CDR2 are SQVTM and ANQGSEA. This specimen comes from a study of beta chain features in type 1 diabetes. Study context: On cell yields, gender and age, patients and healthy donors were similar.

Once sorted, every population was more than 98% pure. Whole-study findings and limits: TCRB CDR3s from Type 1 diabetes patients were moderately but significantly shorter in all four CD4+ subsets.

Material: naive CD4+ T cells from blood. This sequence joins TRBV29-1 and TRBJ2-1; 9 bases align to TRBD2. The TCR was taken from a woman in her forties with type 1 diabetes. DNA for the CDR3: TGCAGCGTTGAAGCATACAAGCTAGCGGGAAGTGGGCAGTTCTTC. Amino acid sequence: CSVEAYKLAGSGQFF.